This T cell receptor (beta chain) was sequenced for a study of cytomegalovirus exposure and HLA in healthy donors. Use of 60 Vbeta and 13 Jbeta primers characterized the PCR. Repertoires were generated with immunoSEQ multiplex PCR, while TCRdb's copy carries only in-frame clones and drops some. The table includes more than 95,000 clones, 81% detected once. V was trimmed by 4 bases and J by 6 bases, leaving 12 bases between them. The CDR3 is made up of 13 amino acids. Germline values: CDR1 SEHNR, CDR2 FQNEAQ (reference sequence). The source material was PBMCs. This clonotype originated in a woman in her 30s in good health and CMV-seronegative. The rearrangement uses TRBV7-9 and TRBJ1-1; no clear D gene. The CDR3 region is CASSSTPLSEAFF. As DNA, the CDR3 is TGTGCCAGCAGCTCTACCCCCTTATCTGAAGCTTTCTTT.